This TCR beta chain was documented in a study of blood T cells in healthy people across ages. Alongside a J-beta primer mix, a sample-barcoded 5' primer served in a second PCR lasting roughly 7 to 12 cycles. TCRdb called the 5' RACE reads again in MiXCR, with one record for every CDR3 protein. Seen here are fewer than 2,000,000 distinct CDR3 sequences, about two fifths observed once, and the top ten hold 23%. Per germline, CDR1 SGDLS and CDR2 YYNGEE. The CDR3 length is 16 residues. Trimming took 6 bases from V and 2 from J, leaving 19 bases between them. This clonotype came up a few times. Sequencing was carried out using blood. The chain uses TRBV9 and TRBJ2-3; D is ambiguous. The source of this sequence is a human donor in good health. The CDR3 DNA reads TGTGCCAGCAACTCATTCTGGCGTTATTTCACAGATACGCAGTATTTT. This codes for CASNSFWRYFTDTQYF. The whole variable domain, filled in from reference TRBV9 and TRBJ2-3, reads DSGVTQTPKHLITATGQRVTLRCSPRSGDLSVYWYQQSLDQGLQFLIQYYNGEERAKGNILERFSAQQFPDLHSELNLSSLELGDSALYFCASNSFWRYFTDTQYFGPGTRLTVL.